This entry concerns a single TCR beta chain. This sample is drawn from a study of cytotoxic CD8 clonotypes in ibrutinib-treated CLL. Germline CDR1 is SGHAT and CDR2 is FQDESV (reference sequence). CDR3 size: 16 residues. Trimming removed 2 bases from V and 5 bases from J; junction bases left unmatched: 9. Produced via immunoSEQ multiplex PCR; TCRdb's table is partial and in-frame only. The top ten hold roughly 7% of the sample, which has about 310,000 clones, just under 80% seen once. The sample was PBMCs, taken before ibrutinib treatment. The receptor's source is a human donor with chronic lymphocytic leukemia. The chain is built from TRBV11-1 and TRBJ2-5; 9 positions agree with TRBD2. The DNA of the CDR3 is TGTGCCAGCAGCTTACTGGCGGGAGGGCCGGGTGAGACCCAGTACTTC. This gives the protein CASSLLAGGPGETQYF.